Listed below are T cell receptor beta chains from one sample, sequenced in a study of blood T cell repertoires in COVID-19. The assay was immunoSEQ multiplex PCR, and TCRdb's table has in-frame clones only and misses some. The sample shows 85,000 to 95,000 clones, roughly 82% of them seen only once. Input material: peripheral blood. These receptor sequences come from a human donor in a cohort sampled during active COVID-19. Both conserved end residues are part of each CDR3. A D gene is named only where the DNA matches it firmly. Rows give clone size only sometimes, using once, few, many, or a class for an expanded clone.

V gene	clone size	D gene	J gene	CDR3 protein	CDR3 DNA
TRBV5-8	.	.	TRBJ1-2	CASSPSGSYGYTF	TGTGCCAGCAGCCCCTCGGGGAGCTATGGCTACACCTTC
TRBV20-1	.	TRBD1	TRBJ2-1	CSADRVGEQFF	TGCAGTGCTGACAGGGTCGGTGAGCAGTTCTTC
TRBV7-2	many	.	TRBJ1-1	CASSSGLQGSTEAFF	TGTGCCAGCAGCTCCGGCTTACAGGGATCCACTGAAGCTTTCTTT
TRBV28	.	TRBD1	TRBJ1-2	CASSPFTGGLYGYTF	TGTGCCAGCAGCCCCTTTACAGGGGGCCTCTATGGCTACACCTTC
TRBV18	.	.	TRBJ2-2	CASSQRDTSGELFF	TGTGCCAGCTCACAACGTGACACCAGCGGGGAGCTGTTTTTT
TRBV6-2/TRBV6-3	.	.	TRBJ2-4	CASSYSLQTQQYLAKNIQYF	TGTGCCAGCAGTTACTCCTTACAAACACAACAGTACCTAGCCAAAAACATTCAGTACTTC
TRBV10-1	.	.	TRBJ2-3	CASSPEISTDTQYF	TGCGCCAGCAGCCCCGAGATTAGCACAGATACGCAGTATTTT
TRBV3-1/TRBV3-2	.	TRBD2	TRBJ2-3	CASSQVLAGVPTDTQYF	TGTGCCAGCAGCCAAGTACTAGCGGGGGTCCCCACAGATACGCAGTATTTT
TRBV6-2/TRBV6-3	once	TRBD2	TRBJ2-5	CASSSGLAAQETQYF	TGTGCCAGCAGTTCCGGACTAGCGGCACAAGAGACCCAGTACTTC
TRBV29-1	few	TRBD2	TRBJ2-2	CSVLAGSSNTGELFF	TGCAGCGTTCTAGCGGGCAGCTCGAACACCGGGGAGCTGTTTTTT
TRBV19	.	TRBD1	TRBJ2-5	CASSINRGRGETQYF	TGTGCCAGTAGTATAAACAGGGGGCGCGGGGAGACCCAGTACTTC
TRBV27	.	TRBD2	TRBJ2-1	CASSFVAGDLYNEQFF	TGTGCCAGCAGTTTTGTAGCGGGGGACCTCTACAATGAGCAGTTCTTC
TRBV5-1	.	.	TRBJ2-1	CASQRSYNEQFF	TGCGCCAGCCAACGGTCCTACAATGAGCAGTTCTTC
TRBV5-4	.	TRBD1	TRBJ1-1	CASSGTGVYTEAFF	TGTGCCAGCAGCGGGACAGGGGTGTATACTGAAGCTTTCTTT
TRBV6-5	.	TRBD1	TRBJ1-2	CASSPRGQAGGYTF	TGTGCCAGCAGCCCAAGGGGACAGGCGGGTGGCTACACCTTC
TRBV2	.	.	TRBJ2-7	CASRSPGSPFYEQYF	TGTGCCAGCAGGTCCCCCGGGTCTCCTTTCTACGAGCAGTACTTC
TRBV19	.	TRBD1	TRBJ1-5	CASRDRDPNQPQHF	TGTGCCAGTAGGGACAGGGACCCCAATCAGCCCCAGCATTTT
TRBV7-2	.	.	TRBJ1-5	CASSPRQYSNQPQHF	TGTGCCAGCAGCCCACGACAGTATAGCAATCAGCCCCAGCATTTT
TRBV6-5	.	.	TRBJ2-3	CASSYSPESDTQYF	TGTGCCAGCAGTTACTCACCAGAATCAGATACGCAGTATTTT
TRBV9	.	TRBD2	TRBJ2-1	CASSVGGRLAGSEGNEQFF	TGTGCCAGCAGCGTAGGAGGAAGGCTAGCGGGATCGGAGGGGAATGAGCAGTTCTTC
TRBV20-1	.	.	TRBJ2-5	CSARGAETQYF	TGCAGTGCTAGAGGGGCAGAGACCCAGTACTTC
TRBV29-1	.	TRBD1	TRBJ1-6	CSVGEDRASSPLHF	TGCAGCGTGGGGGAGGACAGGGCTTCTTCACCCCTCCACTTT
TRBV7-3	.	TRBD1	TRBJ2-7	CASSLTGTAVEQYF	TGTGCCAGCAGCTTAACCGGGACAGCCGTCGAGCAGTACTTC
TRBV9	.	.	TRBJ1-1	CASSVGHNGGTEAFF	TGTGCCAGCAGCGTAGGACATAACGGGGGAACTGAAGCTTTCTTT
TRBV5-4	.	TRBD2	TRBJ2-7	CASSPGGTSGYEQYF	TGTGCCAGCAGCCCGGGGGGGACTAGCGGTTACGAGCAGTACTTC
TRBV5-1	.	TRBD1	TRBJ2-7	CASSRDRTYEQYF	TGCGCCAGCAGCCGGGACAGGACCTACGAGCAGTACTTC
TRBV6-2/TRBV6-3	.	.	TRBJ2-3	CASSYSLGPTQYF	TGTGCCAGCAGTTATTCCCTAGGCCCCACGCAGTATTTT
TRBV30	.	.	TRBJ2-1	CAWSRGRMGEQFF	TGTGCCTGGAGTCGAGGGAGAATGGGTGAGCAGTTCTTC
TRBV30	.	.	TRBJ2-2	CACHERRGTNTGELFF	TGTGCCTGCCACGAGAGGCGGGGGACAAACACCGGGGAGCTGTTTTTT
TRBV29-1	.	TRBD1	TRBJ1-1	CSVSRDSMNTEAFF	TGCAGCGTAAGCCGGGACAGCATGAACACTGAAGCTTTCTTT
TRBV9	.	TRBD2	TRBJ2-7	CASSPRGAYEQYF	TGTGCCAGCAGCCCCCGGGGGGCCTACGAGCAGTACTTC
TRBV29-1	.	.	TRBJ2-5	CSARFGGLETQYF	TGCAGCGCCCGCTTTGGAGGTCTGGAGACCCAGTACTTC
TRBV13	.	.	TRBJ2-3	CASSLGLGRAMDTQYF	TGTGCCAGCAGCTTAGGCCTCGGGAGAGCCATGGATACGCAGTATTTT
TRBV6-1	.	TRBD2	TRBJ2-7	CASSEGPAGTYEQYF	TGTGCCAGCAGTGAAGGTCCAGCGGGAACCTACGAGCAGTACTTC
TRBV28	.	.	TRBJ1-5	CASGSSNQPQHF	TGTGCCAGCGGGAGTAGCAATCAGCCCCAGCATTTT
TRBV7-8	.	TRBD2	TRBJ2-2	CASSLVVSGTNTGELFF	TGTGCCAGCAGCTTAGTGGTTAGCGGGACAAACACCGGGGAGCTGTTTTTT
TRBV13	.	.	TRBJ2-5	CASYQAGVETQYF	TGTGCCAGCTACCAAGCCGGGGTGGAGACCCAGTACTTC
TRBV7-8	.	TRBD1	TRBJ1-2	CASSLEGQTNYGYTF	TGTGCCAGCAGCTTAGAGGGACAGACCAACTATGGCTACACCTTC
TRBV24-1	.	.	TRBJ2-7	CATSAPGTQQPYEQYF	TGTGCCACCAGTGCCCCCGGGACACAACAACCCTACGAGCAGTACTTC
TRBV7-7	once	.	TRBJ2-1	CASSPLSYNEQFF	TGTGCCAGCAGCCCCTTGAGCTACAATGAGCAGTTCTTC
TRBV24-1	once	TRBD2	TRBJ2-3	CATSDPRTSGSRADTQYF	TGTGCCACCAGTGATCCCAGGACTAGCGGGAGTCGGGCAGATACGCAGTATTTT
TRBV5-8	.	.	TRBJ1-6	CASSLGSRGNSPLHF	TGTGCCAGCAGCTTGGGGTCCAGGGGCAATTCACCCCTCCACTTT
TRBV23-1	.	.	TRBJ1-6	CASSQERKGGFEIRSNSPLHF	TGCGCCAGCAGTCAAGAGCGCAAAGGGGGATTCGAAATTAGATCTAATTCACCCCTCCACTTT
TRBV6-2/TRBV6-3	.	TRBD2	TRBJ2-1	CASSYLDTSGPYNEQFF	TGTGCCAGCAGTTACTTAGATACTAGCGGGCCTTACAATGAGCAGTTCTTC
TRBV7-9	.	TRBD2	TRBJ2-7	CASSLARTSGILSYEQYF	TGTGCCAGCAGCTTAGCAAGGACTAGCGGGATCCTCTCCTACGAGCAGTACTTC